Below, 7 T cell receptor beta chains from the same sample are listed, as sequenced in a study of response to subunit inactivated influenza vaccine. TCRdb re-called the RT-PCR reads through MiXCR, storing one row per CDR3 protein. The sample consists of about 190,000 distinct CDR3 sequences, under 15% of them appearing once. The sequencing here drew on CD8+ T cells sorted from PBMCs, taken around 5 days after vaccination. The receptor set was obtained from a man in his fifties who received an inactivated influenza vaccine.

This clonotype has at least ten counts. The rearrangement uses TRBV7-8 and TRBJ2-7, with 9 bases that match TRBD2. With V trimmed by 0 bases and J by 1 base, 7 bases remained unmatched. The CDR3 contains 17 residues. Germline V gene data show CDR1 as SGHVS and CDR2 as FQNEAQ. CDR3 sequence reads: CASSLAVAGDRSYEQYF. CDR3 nucleotides: TGTGCCAGCAGCTTAGCGGTAGCGGGAGATAGATCCTACGAGCAGTACTTC. Drawing the rest from reference TRBV7-8 and TRBJ2-7, the complete variable domain is GAGVSQSPRYKVAKRGQDVALRCDPISGHVSLFWYQQALGQGPEFLTYFQNEAQLDKSGLPSDRFFAERPEGSVSTLKIQRTQQEDSAVYLCASSLAVAGDRSYEQYFGPGTRLTVT.

This clonotype was seen at least ten times. This chain uses TRBV28 with TRBJ2-1; TRBD1 aligns across 12 bases. Per the germline V gene, CDR1 is MDHEN and CDR2 is SYDVKM. This CDR3 region has 17 residues. The V segment lost 6 bases and the J segment 6 bases; nucleotides outside the gene matches: 12. CDR3 region: CASRTRGQGALGNEQFF. The CDR3 DNA is TGTGCCAGCAGGACAAGGGGACAGGGGGCTCTCGGCAATGAGCAGTTCTTC.

The chain couples TRBV7-9 to TRBJ1-1; D uncertain. V was shortened by 5 bases and J by 7 bases, with 11 bases between the two germline ends. In germline, CDR1 is SEHNR, CDR2 FQNEAQ (reference sequence). CDR3 size: 12 residues. CDR3 DNA sequence: TGTGCCAGCAGCAAGGCGGGCAGTGAAGCTTTCTTT. This sequence encodes CASSKAGSEAFF. Based on the CDR3 plus reference TRBV7-9 and TRBJ1-1, the full variable domain is DTGVSQNPRHKITKRGQNVTFRCDPISEHNRLYWYRQTLGQGPEFLTYFQNEAQLEKSRLLSDRFSAERPKGSFSTLEIQRTEQGDSAMYLCASSKAGSEAFFGQGTRLTVV.

Of note for this clonotype: One end of the junction is discordant with germline, which a read error may explain. This chain joins TRBV6-5 and TRBJ2-1; maybe TRBD2 (7 bases). CDR1 and CDR2 from the germline V gene are MNHEY and SVGAGI. The CDR3 is 16 amino acids. CDR3 nucleotide sequence: TGTGCCAGCAGTTACTCATCGGGGGGCTCCCACAATGAGCAGTTCTTC. It is translated as CASSYSSGGSHNEQFF.

This clonotype has at least ten counts. The chain employs TRBV19 and TRBJ1-3; no clear D gene. This CDR3 has 13 residues. CDR1 and CDR2 from the germline V gene are LNHDA and SQIVND (reference sequence). V dropped 4 bases and J dropped 8 bases, with 12 bases sitting between them. DNA of the CDR3: TGTGCCAGTAGTACGACCTTAGCGGACACCATATATTTT. Its protein product is CASSTTLADTIYF.

This clonotype was counted ten times or more. The chain recombines TRBV18 with TRBJ2-1; D is possibly TRBD1 (5 bases). CDR1 is KGHSH, CDR2 LQKENI, per germline. CDR3 length equals 17 residues. V was trimmed by 3 bases and J by 6 bases, leaving 21 bases between them. The CDR3 sequence is CASSPGWGLAQINEQFF. The CDR3 bases are TGTGCCAGCTCACCCGGATGGGGCCTGGCACAGATCAATGAGCAGTTCTTC. Looking up the rest from reference TRBV18 and TRBJ2-1 gives the full variable domain: NAGVMQNPRHLVRRRGQEARLRCSPMKGHSHVYWYRQLPEEGLKFMVYLQKENIIDESGMPKERFSAEFPKEGPSILRIQQVVRGDSAAYFCASSPGWGLAQINEQFFGPGTRLTVL.

There are many counts of this clonotype. This chain connects TRBV7-8 to TRBJ1-1; 11 bases are shared with TRBD1. Germline V CDR1 and CDR2: SGHVS, FQNEAQ. The CDR3 loop spans 16 amino acids. Trimming at V came to 3 bases and at J to 5 bases, leaving 8 bases not matched to a gene. Here the CDR3 reads CASSFRDRGGSTEAFF. CDR3 nucleotides: TGTGCCAGCAGCTTTCGGGACAGGGGGGGTTCGACTGAAGCTTTCTTT. Full variable domain (missing parts from reference TRBV7-8 and TRBJ1-1): GAGVSQSPRYKVAKRGQDVALRCDPISGHVSLFWYQQALGQGPEFLTYFQNEAQLDKSGLPSDRFFAERPEGSVSTLKIQRTQQEDSAVYLCASSFRDRGGSTEAFFGQGTRLTVV.